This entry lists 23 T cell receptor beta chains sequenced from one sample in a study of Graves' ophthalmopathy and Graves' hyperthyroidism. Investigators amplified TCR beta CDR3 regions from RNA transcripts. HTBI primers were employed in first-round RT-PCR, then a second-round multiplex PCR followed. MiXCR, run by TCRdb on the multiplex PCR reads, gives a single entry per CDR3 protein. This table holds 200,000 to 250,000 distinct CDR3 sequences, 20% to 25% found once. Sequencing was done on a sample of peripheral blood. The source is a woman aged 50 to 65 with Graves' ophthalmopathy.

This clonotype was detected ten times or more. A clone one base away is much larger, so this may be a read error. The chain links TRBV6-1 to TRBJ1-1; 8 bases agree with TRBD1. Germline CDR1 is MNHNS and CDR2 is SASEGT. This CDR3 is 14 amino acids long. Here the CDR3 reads CASSGQGQGTGAFF. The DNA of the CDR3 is TGTGCCAGCTCAGGACAGGGTCAGGGCACTGGAGCTTTCTTT.

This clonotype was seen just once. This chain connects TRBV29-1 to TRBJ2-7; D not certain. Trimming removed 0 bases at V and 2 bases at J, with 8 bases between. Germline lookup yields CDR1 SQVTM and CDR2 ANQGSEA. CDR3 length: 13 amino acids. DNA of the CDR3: TGCAGCGTTGAAGATCAACATACCTACGAGCAGTACTTC. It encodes CSVEDQHTYEQYF.

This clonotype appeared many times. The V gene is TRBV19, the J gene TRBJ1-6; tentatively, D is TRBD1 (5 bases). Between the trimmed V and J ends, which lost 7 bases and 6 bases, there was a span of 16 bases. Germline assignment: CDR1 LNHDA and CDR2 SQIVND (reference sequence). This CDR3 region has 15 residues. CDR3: CASNVGTGGNSPLHF. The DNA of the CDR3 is TGTGCCAGTAACGTCGGAACGGGGGGTAATTCACCCCTCCACTTT.

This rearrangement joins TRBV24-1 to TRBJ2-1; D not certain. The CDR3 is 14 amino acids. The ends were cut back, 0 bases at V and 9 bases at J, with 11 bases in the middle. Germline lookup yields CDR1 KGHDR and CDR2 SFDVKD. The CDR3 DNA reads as TGTGCCACCAGTGATTTGGGACCCGGTGTTGAGCAGTTCTTC. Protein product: CATSDLGPGVEQFF.

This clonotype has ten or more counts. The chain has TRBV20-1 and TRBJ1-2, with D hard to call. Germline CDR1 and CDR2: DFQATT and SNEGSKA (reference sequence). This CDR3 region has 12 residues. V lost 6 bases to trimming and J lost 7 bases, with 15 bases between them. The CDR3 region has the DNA TGCAGTGCGGGTGAGGGTTTGAGTGGCTACACCTTC. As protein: CSAGEGLSGYTF.

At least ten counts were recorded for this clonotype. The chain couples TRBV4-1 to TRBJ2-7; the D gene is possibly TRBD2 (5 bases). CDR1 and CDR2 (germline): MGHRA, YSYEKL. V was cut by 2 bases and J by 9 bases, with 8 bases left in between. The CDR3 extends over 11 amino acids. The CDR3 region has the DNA TGCGCCAGCAGCCAAAAGGGAGTGCAGTACTTC. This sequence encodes CASSQKGVQYF.

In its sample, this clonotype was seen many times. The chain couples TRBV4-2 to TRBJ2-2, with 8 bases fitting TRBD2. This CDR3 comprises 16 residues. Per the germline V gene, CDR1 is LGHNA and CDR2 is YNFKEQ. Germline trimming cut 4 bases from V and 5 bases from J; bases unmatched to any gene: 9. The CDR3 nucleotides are TGTGCCAGCAGCCGGCCGGGAGGGGACGGGACCGGGGAGCTGTTTTTT. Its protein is CASSRPGGDGTGELFF.

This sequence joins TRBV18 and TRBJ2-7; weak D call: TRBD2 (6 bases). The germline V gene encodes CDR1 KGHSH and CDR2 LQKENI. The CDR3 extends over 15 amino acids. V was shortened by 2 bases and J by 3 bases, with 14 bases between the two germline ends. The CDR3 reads CASSPMEGTLYEQYF. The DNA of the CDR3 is TGTGCCAGCTCACCAATGGAGGGTACCCTCTACGAGCAGTACTTC.

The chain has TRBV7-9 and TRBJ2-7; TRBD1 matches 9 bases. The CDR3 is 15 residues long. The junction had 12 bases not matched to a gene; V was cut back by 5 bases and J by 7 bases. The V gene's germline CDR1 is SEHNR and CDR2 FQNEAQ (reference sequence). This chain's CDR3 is CASSPQTGGAEEQYF. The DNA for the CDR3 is TGTGCCAGCAGCCCCCAGACAGGGGGGGCTGAAGAGCAGTACTTC.

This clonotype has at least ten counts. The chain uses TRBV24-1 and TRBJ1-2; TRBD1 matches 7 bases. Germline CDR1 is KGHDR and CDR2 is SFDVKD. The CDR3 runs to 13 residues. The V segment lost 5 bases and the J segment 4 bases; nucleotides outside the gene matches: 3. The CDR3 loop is CATSGGGGYGYTF. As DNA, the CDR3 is TGTGCCACCAGTGGAGGGGGCGGCTATGGCTACACCTTC.

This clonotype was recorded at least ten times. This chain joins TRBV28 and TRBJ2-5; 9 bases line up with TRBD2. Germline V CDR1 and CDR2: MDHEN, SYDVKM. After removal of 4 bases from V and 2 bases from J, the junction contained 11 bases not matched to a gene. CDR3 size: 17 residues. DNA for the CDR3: TGTGCCAGCAGTTCTCCCTGGGGGACTAGCTATCAAGAGACCCAGTACTTC. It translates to CASSSPWGTSYQETQYF.

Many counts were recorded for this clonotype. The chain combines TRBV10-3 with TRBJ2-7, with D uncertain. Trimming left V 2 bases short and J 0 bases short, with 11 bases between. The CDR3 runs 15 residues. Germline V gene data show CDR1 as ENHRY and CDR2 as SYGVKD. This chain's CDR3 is CAISEEAQFSYEQYF. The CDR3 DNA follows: TGTGCCATCAGTGAGGAGGCACAGTTCTCCTACGAGCAGTACTTC.

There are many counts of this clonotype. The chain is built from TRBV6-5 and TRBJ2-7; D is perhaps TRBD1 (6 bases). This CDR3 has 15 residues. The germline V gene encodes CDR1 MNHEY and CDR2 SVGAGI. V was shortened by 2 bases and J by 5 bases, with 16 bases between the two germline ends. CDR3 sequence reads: CASSYHPEQGNEQYF. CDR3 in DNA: TGTGCCAGCAGTTACCACCCAGAACAGGGTAACGAGCAGTACTTC.

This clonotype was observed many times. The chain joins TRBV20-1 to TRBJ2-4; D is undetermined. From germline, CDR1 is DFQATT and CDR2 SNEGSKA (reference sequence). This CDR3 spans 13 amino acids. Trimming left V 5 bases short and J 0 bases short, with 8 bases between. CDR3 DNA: TGCAGTGCTTCTAGGGAAGCCAAAAACATTCAGTACTTC. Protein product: CSASREAKNIQYF.

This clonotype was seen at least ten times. CDR3 sequence: CASSPDRTGVGETQYF. For the CDR3, the DNA is TGTGCCAGCAGCCCCGACCGGACAGGGGTGGGGGAGACCCAGTACTTC. The chain uses TRBV11-2 and TRBJ2-5; 9 nucleotides agree with TRBD1. With 5 bases clipped from V and 5 bases from J, the junction kept 12 bases outside the gene matches. The length of the CDR3 is 16 residues. Germline V lookup: CDR1 SGHAT, CDR2 FQNNGV.

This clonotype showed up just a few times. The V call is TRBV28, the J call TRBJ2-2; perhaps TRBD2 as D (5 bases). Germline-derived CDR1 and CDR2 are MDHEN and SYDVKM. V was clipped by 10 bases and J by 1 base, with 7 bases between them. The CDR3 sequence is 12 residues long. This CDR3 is CAISENTGELFF. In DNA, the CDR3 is TGTGCCATTAGCGAGAACACCGGGGAGCTGTTTTTT.

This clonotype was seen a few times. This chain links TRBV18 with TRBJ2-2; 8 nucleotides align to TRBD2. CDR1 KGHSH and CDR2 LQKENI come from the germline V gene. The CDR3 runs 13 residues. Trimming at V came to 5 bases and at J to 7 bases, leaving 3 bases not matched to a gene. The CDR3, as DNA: TGTGCCAGCTCAAGGACTAGCAACGGGGAGCTGTTTTTT. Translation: CASSRTSNGELFF.

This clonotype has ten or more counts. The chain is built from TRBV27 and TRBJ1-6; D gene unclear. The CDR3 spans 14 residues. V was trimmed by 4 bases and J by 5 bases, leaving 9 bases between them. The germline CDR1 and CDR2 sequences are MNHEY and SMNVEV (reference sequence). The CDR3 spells CASSSTPDNSPLHF. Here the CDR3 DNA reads TGTGCCAGCAGTTCGACACCGGATAATTCACCCCTCCACTTT.

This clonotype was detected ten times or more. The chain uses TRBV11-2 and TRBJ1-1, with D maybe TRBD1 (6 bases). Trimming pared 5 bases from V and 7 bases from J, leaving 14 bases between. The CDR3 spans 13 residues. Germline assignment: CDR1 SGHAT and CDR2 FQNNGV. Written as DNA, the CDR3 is TGTGCCAGCAGCCTTCGCAGGGGAAATGAAGCTTTCTTT. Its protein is CASSLRRGNEAFF.

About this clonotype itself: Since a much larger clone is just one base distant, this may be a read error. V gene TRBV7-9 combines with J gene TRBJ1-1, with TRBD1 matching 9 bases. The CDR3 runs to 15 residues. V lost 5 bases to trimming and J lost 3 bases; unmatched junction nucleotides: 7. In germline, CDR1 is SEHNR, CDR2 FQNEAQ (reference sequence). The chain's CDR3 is CASSRGQGADTEAFF. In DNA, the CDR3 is TGTGCCAGCAGCAGGGGACAGGGAGCGGACACTGAAGCTTTCTTT.

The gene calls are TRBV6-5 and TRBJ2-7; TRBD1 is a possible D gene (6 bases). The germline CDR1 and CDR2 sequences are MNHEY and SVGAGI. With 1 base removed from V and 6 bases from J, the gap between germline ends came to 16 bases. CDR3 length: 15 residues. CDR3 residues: CASSYYAGGQGEQYF. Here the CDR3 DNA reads TGTGCCAGCAGTTACTACGCTGGGGGCCAGGGCGAGCAGTACTTC.

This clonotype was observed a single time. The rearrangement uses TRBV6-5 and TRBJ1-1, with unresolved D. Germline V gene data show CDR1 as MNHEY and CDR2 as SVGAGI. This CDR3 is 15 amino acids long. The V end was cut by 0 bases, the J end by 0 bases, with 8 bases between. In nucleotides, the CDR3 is TGTGCCAGCAGTTACTCTTTGGCGGTGAACACTGAAGCTTTCTTT. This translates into CASSYSLAVNTEAFF.

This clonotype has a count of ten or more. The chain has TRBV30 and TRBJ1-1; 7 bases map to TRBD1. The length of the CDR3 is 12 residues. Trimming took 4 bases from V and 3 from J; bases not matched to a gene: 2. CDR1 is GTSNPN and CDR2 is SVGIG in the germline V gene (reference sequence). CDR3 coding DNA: TGTGCCTGGACAGGGGGGGACACTGAAGCTTTCTTT. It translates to CAWTGGDTEAFF. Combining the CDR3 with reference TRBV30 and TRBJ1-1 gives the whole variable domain SQTIHQWPATLVQPVGSPLSLECTVEGTSNPNLYWYRQAAGRGLQLLFYSVGIGQISSEVPQNLSASRPQDRQFILSSKKLLLSDSGFYLCAWTGGDTEAFFGQGTRLTVV.